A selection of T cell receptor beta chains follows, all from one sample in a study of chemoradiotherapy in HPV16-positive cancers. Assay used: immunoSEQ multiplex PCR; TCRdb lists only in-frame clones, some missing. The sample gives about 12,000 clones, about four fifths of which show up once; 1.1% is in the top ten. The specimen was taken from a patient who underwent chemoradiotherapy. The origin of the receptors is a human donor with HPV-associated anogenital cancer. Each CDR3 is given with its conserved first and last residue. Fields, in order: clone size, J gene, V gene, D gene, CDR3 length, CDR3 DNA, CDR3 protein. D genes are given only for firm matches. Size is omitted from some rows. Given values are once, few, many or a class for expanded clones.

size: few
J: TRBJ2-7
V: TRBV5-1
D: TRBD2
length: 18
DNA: TGCGCCAGCAGCCCGGGACTAGCGGGGGACGGCCTTCACTACGAGCAGTACTTC
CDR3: CASSPGLAGDGLHYEQYF

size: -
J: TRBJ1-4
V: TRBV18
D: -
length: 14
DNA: TGTGCCAGCTCCAGTCGGGGTGATAATGAAAAACTGTTTTTT
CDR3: CASSSRGDNEKLFF

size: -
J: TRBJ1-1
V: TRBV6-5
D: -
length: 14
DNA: TGTGCCAGCAGTTGGAGAGGTTTGAACACTGAAGCTTTCTTT
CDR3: CASSWRGLNTEAFF

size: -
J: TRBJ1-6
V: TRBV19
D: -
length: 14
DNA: TGTGCCAGTACCCGATGGGGGGGGGATTCACCCCTCCACTTT
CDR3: CASTRWGGDSPLHF

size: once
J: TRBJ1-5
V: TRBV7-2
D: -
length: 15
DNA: TGTGCCAGCAGCTTAGCGAGGCAGCCCAATCAGCCCCAGCATTTT
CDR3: CASSLARQPNQPQHF

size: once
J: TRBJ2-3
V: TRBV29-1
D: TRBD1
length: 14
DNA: TGCAGCGGCTCCGGGACAGGGAGCACAGATACGCAGTATTTT
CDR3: CSGSGTGSTDTQYF

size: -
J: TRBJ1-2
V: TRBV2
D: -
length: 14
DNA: TGTGCCAGCAGTGAAATCGGCCGTGAGGGCGGCTACACCTTC
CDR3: CASSEIGREGGYTF

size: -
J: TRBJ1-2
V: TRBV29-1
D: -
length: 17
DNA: TGCAGCGTTGAAAAGGGTCAGGGCATAGACCTTAACTATGGCTACACCTTC
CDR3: CSVEKGQGIDLNYGYTF

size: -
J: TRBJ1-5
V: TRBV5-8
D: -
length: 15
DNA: TGTGCCAGCACCCTGGGAGGTAGGGGAACTCAGCCCCAGCATTTT
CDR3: CASTLGGRGTQPQHF

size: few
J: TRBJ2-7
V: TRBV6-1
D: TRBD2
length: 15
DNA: TGTGCCAGCCTAGCCTTTAGCGGGGGGGCCCACGAGCAGTACTTC
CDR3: CASLAFSGGAHEQYF

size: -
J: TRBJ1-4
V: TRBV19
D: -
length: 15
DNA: TGTGCCAGTAGTACCTGGGACCGAACTAATGAAAAACTGTTTTTT
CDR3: CASSTWDRTNEKLFF

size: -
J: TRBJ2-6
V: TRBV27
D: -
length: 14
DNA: TGTGCCAGCAGTTTATTTACTGGGGCCAACGTCCTGACTTTC
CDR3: CASSLFTGANVLTF

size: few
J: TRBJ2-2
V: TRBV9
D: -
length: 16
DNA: TGTGCCAGCAGCGTAGCTGGGGCCCCGAACACCGGGGAGCTGTTTTTT
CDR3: CASSVAGAPNTGELFF

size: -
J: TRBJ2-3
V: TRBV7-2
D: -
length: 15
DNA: TGTGCCAGCAGCTTGGGGGTGGCCGGCACAGATACGCAGTATTTT
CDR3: CASSLGVAGTDTQYF

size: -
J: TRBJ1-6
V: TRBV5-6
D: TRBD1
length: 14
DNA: TGTGCCAGCAGCAGGGGACAGCCCTATTCACCCCTCCACTTT
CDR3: CASSRGQPYSPLHF

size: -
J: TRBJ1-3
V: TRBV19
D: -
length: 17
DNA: TGTGCCAGTAGTATAGACAGCCCGGGGCTCTCTGGAAACACCATATATTTT
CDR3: CASSIDSPGLSGNTIYF

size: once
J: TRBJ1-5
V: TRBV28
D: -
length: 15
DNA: TGTGCCACCCAAATGCCGGGACAAAGAAATCAGCCCCAGCATTTT
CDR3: CATQMPGQRNQPQHF

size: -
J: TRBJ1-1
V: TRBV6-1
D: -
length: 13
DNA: TGTGCCAGCACCCAGGCCATGAACACTGAAGCTTTCTTT
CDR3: CASTQAMNTEAFF

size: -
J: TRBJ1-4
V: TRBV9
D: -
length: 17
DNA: TGTGCCAGCAGCGTAGCGGGCGGGTCGGTGTTTGGTGAAAAACTGTTTTTT
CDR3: CASSVAGGSVFGEKLFF

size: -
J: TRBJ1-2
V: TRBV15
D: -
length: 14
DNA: TGTGCCACCAGCGATGAAGAAGGGTATTATGGCTACACCTTC
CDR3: CATSDEEGYYGYTF

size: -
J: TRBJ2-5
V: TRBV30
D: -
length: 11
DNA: TGTGCCTGGAGTGTATTGGGGACCCAGTACTTC
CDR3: CAWSVLGTQYF

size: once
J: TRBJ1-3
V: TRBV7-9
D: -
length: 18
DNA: TGTGCCAGCACCCCCTTTCTCCTGGGGGGATCTCCTGGAAACACCATATATTTT
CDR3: CASTPFLLGGSPGNTIYF

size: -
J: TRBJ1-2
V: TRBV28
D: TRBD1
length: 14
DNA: TGTGCCACCGCGATCCCAGGGGGACTCTATGGCTACACCTTC
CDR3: CATAIPGGLYGYTF

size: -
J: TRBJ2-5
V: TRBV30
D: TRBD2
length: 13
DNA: TGTGCCTGGAGCGGACTAGCGGAAGAGACCCAGTACTTC
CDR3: CAWSGLAEETQYF

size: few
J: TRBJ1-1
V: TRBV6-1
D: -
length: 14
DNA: TGTGCCAGCAGTGAATATTGGGGGAACACTGAAGCTTTCTTT
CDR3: CASSEYWGNTEAFF

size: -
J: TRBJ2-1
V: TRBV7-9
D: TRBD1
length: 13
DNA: TGTGCCAGCAGCCTAGATCGGGACAGGGGGCCATTCTTC
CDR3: CASSLDRDRGPFF

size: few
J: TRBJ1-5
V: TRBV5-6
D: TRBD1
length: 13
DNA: TGTGCCAGCAGCCTCGACAGGGGTCAGCCCCAGCATTTT
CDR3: CASSLDRGQPQHF

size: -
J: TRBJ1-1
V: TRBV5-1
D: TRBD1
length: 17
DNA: TGCGCCAGCAGCTTGGCTGGATCGACAGGGGGCAGAACTGAAGCTTTCTTT
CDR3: CASSLAGSTGGRTEAFF

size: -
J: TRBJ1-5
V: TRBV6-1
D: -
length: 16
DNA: TGTGCCAGCAGTGAGTCCTCCGGGGGCCGCAATCAGCCCCAGCATTTT
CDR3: CASSESSGGRNQPQHF

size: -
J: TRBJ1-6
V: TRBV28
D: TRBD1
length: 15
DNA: TGTGCCAGCAGTCCACCGACAGGGGAAGGCTCACCCCTCCACTTT
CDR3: CASSPPTGEGSPLHF

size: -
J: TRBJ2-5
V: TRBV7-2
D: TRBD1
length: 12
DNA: TGTGCCAGCAGCATCAGGGGGGAGACCCAGTACTTC
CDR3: CASSIRGETQYF

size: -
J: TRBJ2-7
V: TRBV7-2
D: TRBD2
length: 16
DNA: TGTGCCAGCAGCTTAGTTTGGACTAGCGGCTCCTACGAGCAGTACTTC
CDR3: CASSLVWTSGSYEQYF

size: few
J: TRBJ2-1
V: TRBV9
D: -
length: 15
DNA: TGTGCCAGCAGCGTAGATGGGACTGGGGGCGATGAGCAGTTCTTC
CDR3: CASSVDGTGGDEQFF

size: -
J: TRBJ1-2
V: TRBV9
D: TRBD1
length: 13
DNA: TGTGCCAGCAGCGTAGGGGACAGTTATGGCTACACCTTC
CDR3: CASSVGDSYGYTF

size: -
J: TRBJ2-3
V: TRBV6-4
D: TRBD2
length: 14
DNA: TGTGCCAGCAGTGAAAGCGGGGGGGCAGATACGCAGTATTTT
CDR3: CASSESGGADTQYF

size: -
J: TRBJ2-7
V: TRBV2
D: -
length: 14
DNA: TGTGCCAGCAGTGTGACGGCGGCCGACTACGAGCAGTACTTC
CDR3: CASSVTAADYEQYF

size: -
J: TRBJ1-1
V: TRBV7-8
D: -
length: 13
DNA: TGTGCCAGCAGCTTAATGGCCCGGACTGAAGCTTTCTTT
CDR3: CASSLMARTEAFF

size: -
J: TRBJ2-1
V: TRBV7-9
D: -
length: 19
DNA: TGTGCCAGCAGCTCGAGAATAGCACCGCGAGCAGCGAAAGACAATGAGCAGTTCTTC
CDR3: CASSSRIAPRAAKDNEQFF

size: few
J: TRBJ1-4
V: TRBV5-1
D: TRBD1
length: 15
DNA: TGCGCCAGCAGCGTCGGACAGGGGGCCAGTGAAAAACTGTTTTTT
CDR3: CASSVGQGASEKLFF

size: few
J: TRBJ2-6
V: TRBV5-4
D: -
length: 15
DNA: TGTGCCAGCAGTCCATCGGGGACAGGGGCCAACGTCCTGACTTTC
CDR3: CASSPSGTGANVLTF

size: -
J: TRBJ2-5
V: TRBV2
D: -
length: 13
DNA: TGTGCCAGCAGTGTCAATATGCAAGAGACCCAGTACTTC
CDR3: CASSVNMQETQYF